One and the same sample provided the 19 T cell receptor beta chains below, sequenced in a study of PD-1 blockade in classical Hodgkin lymphoma. With no exception, relapse followed autologous stem cell transplantation in all patients, and brentuximab vedotin exposure varied. Sequencing used immunoSEQ multiplex PCR; TCRdb keeps in-frame clones, though not all of them. The sample has 60,000 or so clones; about 88% are singletons. The sample in question was peripheral blood mononuclear cells (PBMCs), obtained at baseline. All receptors derive from a human donor with classical Hodgkin lymphoma.

The V gene is TRBV7-6, the J gene TRBJ1-5; no clear D. Germline CDR1 reads SGHVS; CDR2 reads FNYEAQ. V lost 4 bases and J 6 bases, leaving 22 bases between the germline ends. The CDR3 loop spans 17 amino acids. The CDR3 reads CASSWSPGPGGAQPQHF. As DNA, the CDR3 is TGTGCCAGCAGCTGGAGCCCCGGCCCGGGAGGAGCTCAGCCCCAGCATTTT.

A few counts support this clone. This chain uses TRBV19 with TRBJ1-6; D remains ambiguous. Germline lookup yields CDR1 LNHDA and CDR2 SQIVND (reference sequence). V was shortened by 3 bases and J by 11 bases, with 8 bases between the two germline ends. This CDR3 has 12 amino acids. The CDR3 protein is CASSMTDTPLHF. Written as DNA, the CDR3 is TGTGCCAGTAGTATGACGGATACACCCCTCCACTTT. The full variable domain, completed using reference TRBV19 and TRBJ1-6, is DGGITQSPKYLFRKEGQNVTLSCEQNLNHDAMYWYRQDPGQGLRLIYYSQIVNDFQKGDIAEGYSVSREKKESFPLTVTSAQKNPTAFYLCASSMTDTPLHFGNGTRLTVT.

The gene calls are TRBV10-2 and TRBJ2-7, with D hard to call. Germline assignment: CDR1 WSHSY and CDR2 SAAADI. This CDR3 is built from 12 residues. Trimming stripped 2 bases from V and 2 bases from J, with 4 bases between. CDR3 loop: CASSEGPYEQYF. CDR3 nucleotides: TGCGCCAGCAGTGAGGGGCCCTACGAGCAGTACTTC.

This chain links TRBV28 with TRBJ1-1, with D hard to call. V was trimmed by 6 bases and J by 5 bases, leaving 7 bases between them. CDR3 length equals 11 residues. Germline CDR1 reads MDHEN; CDR2 reads SYDVKM. The CDR3 region is CASRADTEAFF. The CDR3 DNA reads as TGTGCCAGCAGAGCAGATACTGAAGCTTTCTTT.

The rearrangement links TRBV6-1 to TRBJ2-1; D ambiguous. Germline lookup yields CDR1 MNHNS and CDR2 SASEGT. Between the trimmed V and J ends, which lost 0 bases and 1 base, there was a span of 7 bases. CDR3 size: 15 residues. The CDR3 region is CASSEAGWSYNEQFF. CDR3 DNA sequence: TGTGCCAGCAGTGAAGCGGGGTGGTCCTACAATGAGCAGTTCTTC.

This chain uses TRBV7-8 with TRBJ2-3; D possibly corresponds to TRBD2 (5 bases). Trimming took off 5 bases at V and 2 bases at J, with 11 bases between the two ends. Germline V gene data show CDR1 as SGHVS and CDR2 as FQNEAQ. This CDR3 is 14 amino acids long. The CDR3 is CASSAGLYTDTQYF. The CDR3 nucleotides read TGTGCCAGCAGCGCCGGACTTTACACAGATACGCAGTATTTT.

This chain uses TRBV30 with TRBJ2-3; TRBD1 is a possible D gene (6 bases). Per the germline V gene, CDR1 is GTSNPN and CDR2 is SVGIG (reference sequence). CDR3 length equals 14 residues. The V gene lost 0 bases and the J gene lost 5 bases, with 12 bases spanning the gap. CDR3 in amino acids: CAWSVGAGRDTQYF. The CDR3 bases are TGTGCCTGGAGTGTGGGGGCGGGCAGAGATACGCAGTATTTT.

CDR3 coding DNA: TGTGCCATCAGGTCCGGGACAGGGTTCACAGATACGCAGTATTTT. Translating it yields CAIRSGTGFTDTQYF. J is TRBJ2-3 and V is TRBV10-3; 9 nucleotides line up with TRBD1. Losses at the gene ends were 6 bases for V and 2 bases for J; bases not matched to a gene: 6. The CDR3 extends over 15 amino acids. Germline V CDR1 and CDR2: ENHRY, SYGVKD.

The chain recombines TRBV6-1 with TRBJ2-7; D uncertain. CDR3 size: 15 residues. Germline lookup yields CDR1 MNHNS and CDR2 SASEGT. Trimming removed 0 bases at V and 3 bases at J, with 12 bases between. CDR3 nucleotides: TGTGCCAGCAGTGAAGCCGACCTCTCCTACTACGAGCAGTACTTC. Translating it yields CASSEADLSYYEQYF.

The chain uses TRBV28 and TRBJ2-1, with 9 bases lining up with TRBD2. This CDR3 is 16 amino acids long. J lost 7 bases, V lost 6 bases, and 13 bases had no gene match. Germline-derived CDR1 and CDR2 are MDHEN and SYDVKM. DNA of the CDR3: TGTGCCAGCAGCCTCGTGGTAGCGGGGGCCACTAATGAGCAGTTCTTC. Residues: CASSLVVAGATNEQFF.

This clone was seen a handful of times. V gene TRBV19 combines with J gene TRBJ2-3; D is possibly TRBD2 (6 bases). The CDR3 runs 13 residues. V was pared by 5 bases and J by 4 bases, with 10 bases between. Per the germline V gene, CDR1 is LNHDA and CDR2 is SQIVND (reference sequence). The CDR3 is CASSSRLADTQYF. The CDR3 coding sequence is TGTGCCAGTAGTTCCAGACTAGCAGATACGCAGTATTTT. The full variable domain, completed using reference TRBV19 and TRBJ2-3, is DGGITQSPKYLFRKEGQNVTLSCEQNLNHDAMYWYRQDPGQGLRLIYYSQIVNDFQKGDIAEGYSVSREKKESFPLTVTSAQKNPTAFYLCASSSRLADTQYFGPGTRLTVL.

The rearrangement uses TRBV6-6 and TRBJ2-7, with 10 bases that match TRBD2. Unmatched junction bases numbered 6, after V lost 5 bases and J lost 8 bases. Germline CDR1 and CDR2: MNHNY and SVGAGI (reference sequence). The CDR3 runs 13 residues. DNA of the CDR3: TGTGCCAGCAGTAACGGACTAGCGGAAAAGCAGTACTTC. Residues: CASSNGLAEKQYF.

This chain links TRBV2 with TRBJ1-5; 7 bases agree with TRBD1. This CDR3 spans 16 amino acids. CDR1 SNHLY and CDR2 FYNNEI come from the germline V gene. With V trimmed by 2 bases and J by 2 bases, 6 bases remained unmatched. CDR3 DNA: TGTGCCAGCAGTGAAATTGGGACAGAGCGCAATCAGCCCCAGCATTTT. Translated: CASSEIGTERNQPQHF.

This chain links TRBV10-1 with TRBJ2-3; the match to TRBD1 covers 9 bases. CDR3 size: 14 residues. Germline V lookup: CDR1 WNHNN, CDR2 SYGVQD (reference sequence). Trimming at V came to 7 bases and at J to 6 bases, leaving 8 bases not matched to a gene. For the CDR3, the DNA is TGCGCCAGCATGTGGGACAGGGATTTCGATACGCAGTATTTT. The encoded protein is CASMWDRDFDTQYF.

The CDR3 coding sequence is TGCGCCAGCAGCCAAGATACCCGGGAGAGCGTCACCGGGGAGCTGTTTTTT. Its protein product is CASSQDTRESVTGELFF. The chain employs TRBV4-1 and TRBJ2-2; the D gene is possibly TRBD2 (6 bases). This CDR3 region has 17 residues. From germline, CDR1 is MGHRA and CDR2 YSYEKL. Trimming shortened V by 0 bases and J by 4 bases, and 15 bases separated the two germline ends.

The chain employs TRBV6-5 and TRBJ2-5; 11 nucleotides match TRBD1. CDR1 is MNHEY, CDR2 SVGAGI, per germline. The J segment lost 1 base and the V segment lost 2 bases, leaving 0 bases of the junction unmatched. The CDR3 has 15 residues. The CDR3 is CASSYGQGAQETQYF. As DNA, the CDR3 is TGTGCCAGCAGTTACGGACAGGGGGCCCAAGAGACCCAGTACTTC.

This clone was picked up a small number of times. The V gene is TRBV14, the J gene TRBJ1-6, with TRBD1 as a possible D gene (6 bases). V was clipped by 1 base and J by 9 bases, with 13 bases between them. CDR1 SGHDN and CDR2 FVKESK come from the germline V gene. CDR3 length: 15 residues. The CDR3 nucleotides are TGTGCCAGCAGCCAAGCTATACAGGGCCCTTCACCCCTCCACTTT. Its translation: CASSQAIQGPSPLHF.

The chain links TRBV6-1 to TRBJ1-6; 7 bases are shared with TRBD1. CDR3 length: 15 residues. Per the germline V gene, CDR1 is MNHNS and CDR2 is SASEGT. With V trimmed by 3 bases and J by 7 bases, 6 bases remained unmatched. Here the CDR3 reads CASSESGQANSPLHF. CDR3 sequence (DNA): TGTGCCAGCAGTGAGAGCGGACAGGCGAATTCACCCCTCCACTTT.

The chain carries TRBV11-2 and TRBJ2-1, with 9 bases lining up with TRBD2. Germline CDR1 SGHAT, CDR2 FQNNGV. This CDR3 is 15 amino acids long. Germline trimming cut 5 bases from V and 3 bases from J; bases unmatched to any gene: 5. This CDR3 is CASSKRLADYNEQFF. In DNA, the CDR3 is TGTGCCAGCAGCAAAAGACTAGCGGACTACAATGAGCAGTTCTTC.